The 27 T cell receptor beta chains given below trace back to one sample, sequenced in a study of T cell responses to AZD1222 COVID-19 vaccine. Only in-frame clones appear in the TCRdb table, and some are missing; sequencing was by immunoSEQ multiplex PCR. The sample has more than 75,000 clones, 92% seen once. Here the sequenced sample was peripheral blood, taken on day 0 of AZD1222 vaccination. The receptors here all came from an adult in good health.

The chain is built from TRBV6-2 or TRBV6-3 and TRBJ1-2; no firm D call. V shed 0 bases and J shed 4 bases, with 9 bases lying between them. Germline V gives CDR1 MNHEY, CDR2 SVGEGT. The CDR3 has 14 amino acids. The CDR3 DNA is TGTGCCAGCAGTTACTCGGGGAGGAGCTATGGCTACACCTTC. It yields the protein CASSYSGRSYGYTF.

This chain uses TRBV9 with TRBJ2-6; possible D gene TRBD1, 6 bases. Trimming cost V 7 bases and J 1 base, with 15 bases left between them. Looked up from germline, CDR1 is SGDLS and CDR2 is YYNGEE. The CDR3 covers 16 residues. This CDR3 reads CASLKGVGSGANVLTF. The CDR3 bases are TGTGCCAGCTTAAAGGGGGTCGGGTCTGGGGCCAACGTCCTGACTTTC.

V gene TRBV7-8 combines with J gene TRBJ2-2; TRBD1 matches at 8 bases. The CDR3 is 16 amino acids. Losses at the gene ends were 3 bases for V and 5 bases for J; bases not matched to a gene: 8. Germline V gene lookup returns CDR1 SGHVS and CDR2 FQNEAQ. The CDR3 here is CASSFRSGGATGELFF. The CDR3 nucleotides are TGTGCCAGCAGCTTCAGGTCAGGGGGCGCGACCGGGGAGCTGTTTTTT.

This clone was seen once. The chain combines TRBV9 with TRBJ1-6; D remains ambiguous. This CDR3 spans 17 amino acids. Germline V gene data show CDR1 as SGDLS and CDR2 as YYNGEE. Trimming removed 1 base from V and 0 bases from J, with 11 bases in between. The CDR3 DNA sequence: TGTGCCAGCAGCGTATCTCACCGGAGCTCCTATAATTCACCCCTCCACTTT. Its translation: CASSVSHRSSYNSPLHF. The full variable domain, rest sourced from reference TRBV9 and TRBJ1-6, is DSGVTQTPKHLITATGQRVTLRCSPRSGDLSVYWYQQSLDQGLQFLIQYYNGEERAKGNILERFSAQQFPDLHSELNLSSLELGDSALYFCASSVSHRSSYNSPLHFGNGTRLTVT.

V and J are TRBV5-6 and TRBJ2-3; 10 nucleotides match TRBD2. The CDR3 spans 14 residues. In germline, CDR1 is SGHDT, CDR2 YYEEEE. Trimming took 0 bases from V and 10 from J; bases not matched to a gene: 5. Here the CDR3 reads CASSLVLAGDAQYF. In DNA, the CDR3 is TGTGCCAGCAGCTTGGTTCTAGCGGGGGACGCGCAGTATTTT.

V is TRBV11-2 and J is TRBJ1-4, with 9 bases matching TRBD1. Per the germline V gene, CDR1 is SGHAT and CDR2 is FQNNGV. With V trimmed by 4 bases and J by 7 bases, 16 bases remained unmatched. The CDR3 runs 18 residues. Written as DNA, the CDR3 is TGTGCCAGCAGCTCCCCGCGCCGGGACAGGGAGGGTGGTGAAAAACTGTTTTTT. Translation gives CASSSPRRDREGGEKLFF.

J is TRBJ2-5 and V is TRBV5-8, with 7 bases matching TRBD1. Germline V gives CDR1 SGHTS, CDR2 YDEGEE. The CDR3 has 16 residues. V was pared by 3 bases and J by 2 bases, with 10 bases of the junction left unmatched. Here the CDR3 reads CASSWRRDSLQETQYF. DNA of the CDR3: TGTGCCAGCAGCTGGAGACGGGACAGCCTACAAGAGACCCAGTACTTC.

Here the CDR3 reads CASARPVGPSEQYF. The CDR3 DNA reads TGTGCCAGCGCAAGGCCGGTCGGTCCGTCCGAGCAGTACTTC. The rearrangement uses TRBV7-2 and TRBJ2-7, with D hard to call. V lost 8 bases to trimming and J lost 6 bases, with 20 bases between them. The CDR3 extends over 14 amino acids. Germline V gene data show CDR1 as SGHTA and CDR2 as FQGNSA.

This clone was detected once. The chain has TRBV7-2 and TRBJ2-7; TRBD1 agrees at 10 bases. This CDR3 comprises 15 residues. The germline gives CDR1 SGHTA, CDR2 FQGNSA. After removal of 4 bases from V and 7 bases from J, the junction contained 10 bases not matched to a gene. CDR3 loop: CASSSPGQGLWEQYF. The CDR3 nucleotides read TGTGCCAGCAGCTCACCGGGACAGGGGCTTTGGGAGCAGTACTTC.

The rearrangement uses TRBV24-1 and TRBJ2-3; possibly TRBD1 or TRBD2 for D (5 bases each). The germline V and J ends were trimmed by 6 bases and 6 bases, with 18 bases remaining between them. Germline CDR1 is KGHDR and CDR2 is SFDVKD. The CDR3 extends over 15 amino acids. CDR3: CATSPGKGHGDTQYF. The CDR3 coding sequence is TGTGCCACCAGTCCCGGGAAGGGGCACGGGGATACGCAGTATTTT.

This chain uses TRBV20-1 with TRBJ2-1; D remains ambiguous. From germline, CDR1 is DFQATT and CDR2 SNEGSKA (reference sequence). The CDR3 consists of 11 residues. Trimming cost V 3 bases and J 11 bases, with 11 bases left between them. In DNA form, the CDR3 reads TGCAGTGCTAGGGCCGACGGACAGCAGTTCTTC. Translated: CSARADGQQFF.

The chain has TRBV3-1 (or the pseudogene TRBV3-2) and TRBJ2-2; 10 bases are shared with TRBD1. The CDR3 runs 17 residues. Germline V gene data show CDR1 as LGHDT and CDR2 as YNNKEL (reference sequence). Trimming took 4 bases from V and 7 from J; bases not matched to a gene: 12. CDR3 DNA: TGTGCCAGCAGCCCATACGCCCCGGGACAGGGGAACGGGGAGCTGTTTTTT. It is translated as CASSPYAPGQGNGELFF.

This chain joins TRBV27 and TRBJ2-7; TRBD2 aligns across 9 bases. This CDR3 comprises 15 residues. The V segment lost 6 bases and the J segment 2 bases; nucleotides outside the gene matches: 8. Germline CDR1 reads MNHEY; CDR2 reads SMNVEV (reference sequence). The CDR3 spells CASSFGLAGTYEQYF. The CDR3 bases are TGTGCCAGCAGCTTCGGGCTAGCGGGAACCTACGAGCAGTACTTC.

The CDR3 reads CASSGLAGHTDTQYF. CDR3 DNA: TGTGCCAGCTCCGGACTAGCGGGGCACACAGATACGCAGTATTTT. V is TRBV18 and J is TRBJ2-3; 12 nucleotides match TRBD2. The CDR3 has 15 residues. In germline, CDR1 is KGHSH, CDR2 LQKENI. The V and J ends lost 6 bases and 2 bases, in that order; junction bases with no gene match: 3.

V gene TRBV28 combines with J gene TRBJ2-2; 9 nucleotides agree with TRBD1. Per the germline V gene, CDR1 is MDHEN and CDR2 is SYDVKM. The CDR3 runs to 14 residues. J was trimmed by 6 bases and V by 10 bases; bases with no gene match: 9. The CDR3 protein is CATGDRVLAGELFF. The DNA of the CDR3 is TGTGCCACAGGGGACAGGGTTTTGGCCGGGGAGCTGTTTTTT. Complete variable domain (other parts from reference TRBV28 and TRBJ2-2): DVKVTQSSRYLVKRTGEKVFLECVQDMDHENMFWYRQDPGLGLRLIYFSYDVKMKEKGDIPEGYSVSREKKERFSLILESASTNQTSMYLCATGDRVLAGELFFGEGSRLTVL.

This rearrangement joins TRBV3-1 (or the pseudogene TRBV3-2) to TRBJ1-2, with D possibly matching TRBD1 (5 bases). The CDR3 loop spans 14 amino acids. Germline V gives CDR1 LGHDT, CDR2 YNNKEL (reference sequence). V lost 4 bases to trimming and J lost 5 bases, with 14 bases between them. The CDR3 is CASSPFQGSYGYTF. DNA of the CDR3: TGTGCCAGCAGCCCCTTCCAGGGATCTTATGGCTACACCTTC.

The chain carries TRBV29-1 and TRBJ1-1; 7 nucleotides match TRBD1. CDR1 and CDR2 (germline): SQVTM, ANQGSEA. CDR3 length: 13 amino acids. Trimming removed 5 bases from V and 5 bases from J; junction bases left unmatched: 8. The CDR3, as DNA: TGCAGCGTTTCACAGGGGCAAGGAACTGAAGCTTTCTTT. It yields the protein CSVSQGQGTEAFF.

The V gene is TRBV2, the J gene TRBJ2-7, with D hard to call. There are 14 residues in the CDR3. Germline CDR1 and CDR2: SNHLY and FYNNEI. V shed 3 bases and J shed 2 bases, with 11 bases lying between them. The CDR3 DNA follows: TGTGCCAGCAGTGAGGGCTTCTCCGCCTACGAGCAGTACTTC. Protein: CASSEGFSAYEQYF.

The chain employs TRBV2 and TRBJ1-4; 9 bases map to TRBD1. V was clipped by 7 bases and J by 4 bases; unmatched bases: 7. Looked up from germline, CDR1 is SNHLY and CDR2 is FYNNEI. This CDR3 has 15 amino acids. The CDR3 DNA reads TGTGCCAGCACCGGACAGGGGCCCTATAATGAAAAACTGTTTTTT. It translates to CASTGQGPYNEKLFF. Full variable domain (remainder filled in from reference TRBV2 and TRBJ1-4): EPEVTQTPSHQVTQMGQEVILRCVPISNHLYFYWYRQILGQKVEFLVSFYNNEISEKSEIFDDQFSVERPDGSNFTLKIRSTKLEDSAMYFCASTGQGPYNEKLFFGSGTQLSVL.

This clone was counted only a few times. The rearrangement links TRBV19 to TRBJ2-5, with 8 bases that match TRBD2. In germline, CDR1 is LNHDA, CDR2 SQIVND (reference sequence). The J segment lost 4 bases and the V segment lost 5 bases, leaving 27 bases of the junction unmatched. This CDR3 has 21 amino acids. For the CDR3, the DNA is TGTGCCAGTAGTTTGAGGACAGATCACTCGAGCCGTGAGCGGGAGTTAGAGACCCAGTACTTC. It translates to CASSLRTDHSSRERELETQYF.

There are a few counts of this clone. V and J are TRBV10-3 and TRBJ2-5, with D unclear. CDR1 is ENHRY, CDR2 SYGVKD, per germline. The CDR3 has 13 amino acids. V was trimmed by 7 bases and J by 4 bases, leaving 13 bases between them. This CDR3 reads CAINSALGETQYF. The CDR3 DNA follows: TGTGCCATCAATTCGGCCCTCGGAGAGACCCAGTACTTC.

The chain joins TRBV19 to TRBJ1-2; 9 bases align to TRBD1. CDR3 length equals 15 residues. Germline CDR1 and CDR2: LNHDA and SQIVND (reference sequence). V trimming: 4 bases; J trimming: 7 bases; junction bases outside the gene matches: 10. The DNA of the CDR3 is TGTGCCAGTAGTAACCCTTACAGGGGGCGGCTTGGCTACACCTTC. Its translation is CASSNPYRGRLGYTF.

This rearrangement joins TRBV28 to TRBJ2-7, with 14 bases aligning to TRBD2. CDR3 length: 16 amino acids. Germline V lookup: CDR1 MDHEN, CDR2 SYDVKM. V lost 8 bases and J lost 4; bases outside the gene matches: 10. For the CDR3, the DNA is TGTGCCAGCCGCCAGGGGGGACTAGCGGGAGAATACGAGCAGTACTTC. Translating it yields CASRQGGLAGEYEQYF.

This chain uses TRBV28 with TRBJ1-5; a weak D match, TRBD1 (5 bases). The CDR3 sequence is 14 residues long. V gave up 7 bases and J gave up 5 bases, with 15 bases separating them. The germline CDR1 and CDR2 sequences are MDHEN and SYDVKM. DNA for the CDR3: TGTGCCAGCAACCCCGGGGGTTTAGATCAGCCCCAGCATTTT. Protein sequence: CASNPGGLDQPQHF.

This chain uses TRBV11-1 with TRBJ2-1; no clear D. The length of the CDR3 is 13 residues. From germline, CDR1 is SGHAT and CDR2 FQDESV (reference sequence). Trimming removed 3 bases at V and 2 bases at J, with 5 bases between. For the CDR3, the DNA is TGTGCCAGCAGCTTTTCAACCTACAATGAGCAGTTCTTC. Its protein product is CASSFSTYNEQFF.

The rearrangement uses TRBV7-2 and TRBJ1-4; D might be TRBD1 (5 bases). Trimming left V 4 bases short and J 0 bases short, with 6 bases between. The CDR3 runs to 14 residues. Germline assignment: CDR1 SGHTA and CDR2 FQGNSA. Here the CDR3 reads CASSSRATNEKLFF. For the CDR3, the DNA is TGTGCCAGCAGCTCCAGGGCAACTAATGAAAAACTGTTTTTT. Full variable domain (outside the CDR3, taken from reference TRBV7-2 and TRBJ1-4): GAGVSQSPSNKVTEKGKDVELRCDPISGHTALYWYRQSLGQGLEFLIYFQGNSAPDKSGLPSDRFSAERTGGSVSTLTIQRTQQEDSAVYLCASSSRATNEKLFFGSGTQLSVL.

The chain joins TRBV28 to TRBJ2-7; 8 bases agree with TRBD2. Germline trimming cut 11 bases from V and 3 bases from J; bases unmatched to any gene: 9. CDR1 and CDR2 (germline): MDHEN, SYDVKM. CDR3 length: 13 residues. Here the CDR3 reads CASQAGVSYEQYF. The DNA of the CDR3 is TGTGCCTCCCAAGCGGGAGTCAGCTACGAGCAGTACTTC.